This TCR beta chain was obtained from a study of blood T cell repertoires in COVID-19. Study-level background: Acute and convalescent COVID-19 specimens originated in the United States, Italy and Spain. Sample material is recorded as cDNA or gDNA derived from T cells, B-cell-depleted T cells, or PBMCs.

The junction had 4 bases not matched to a gene; V was cut back by 1 base and J by 6 bases. The CDR3 totals 14 residues. From germline, CDR1 is SGHNT and CDR2 YYREEE (reference sequence). In the original processing: Cell counts per sample came from amplifying reference gene primers. Using immunoSEQ multiplex PCR, the repertoire was profiled, and TCRdb retains in-frame clones only, with some absent. That table furnishes V, J and clone size, whereas the DNA furnished D and trimming. The sample records 45,000 to 60,000 clones, 84% being singletons. Material: peripheral blood. The chain is built from TRBV5-4 and TRBJ2-1, with 7 bases lining up with TRBD2. The receptor comes from a woman of 80 years or more with acute or convalescent COVID-19. Written as DNA, the CDR3 is TGTGCCAGCAGCTTGCCGGGGGGTCGCAATGAGCAGTTCTTC. Translated: CASSLPGGRNEQFF.